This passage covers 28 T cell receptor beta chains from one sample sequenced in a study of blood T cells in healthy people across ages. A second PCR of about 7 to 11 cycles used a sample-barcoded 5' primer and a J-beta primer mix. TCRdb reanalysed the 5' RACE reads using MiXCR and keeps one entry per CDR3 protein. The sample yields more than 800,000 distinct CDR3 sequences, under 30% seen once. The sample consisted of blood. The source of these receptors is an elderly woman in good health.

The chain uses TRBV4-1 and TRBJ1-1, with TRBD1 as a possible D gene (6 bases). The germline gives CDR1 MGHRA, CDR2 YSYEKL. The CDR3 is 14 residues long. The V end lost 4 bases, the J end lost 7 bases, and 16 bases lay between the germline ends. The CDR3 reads CASSPPNRAGEAFF. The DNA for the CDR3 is TGCGCCAGCAGCCCCCCCAACAGGGCTGGTGAAGCTTTCTTT.

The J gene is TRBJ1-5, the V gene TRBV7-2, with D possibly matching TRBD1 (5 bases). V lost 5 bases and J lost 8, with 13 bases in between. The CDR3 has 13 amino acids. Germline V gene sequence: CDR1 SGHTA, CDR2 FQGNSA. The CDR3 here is CASSQGVREPQHF. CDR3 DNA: TGTGCCAGCAGCCAAGGGGTGCGGGAGCCCCAGCATTTT.

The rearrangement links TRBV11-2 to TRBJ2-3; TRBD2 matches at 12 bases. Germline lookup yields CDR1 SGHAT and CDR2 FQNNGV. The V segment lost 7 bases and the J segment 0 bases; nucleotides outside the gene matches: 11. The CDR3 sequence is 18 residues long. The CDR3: CASNAPITSGGSTDTQYF. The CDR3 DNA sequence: TGTGCCAGCAACGCGCCGATTACTAGCGGGGGGAGCACAGATACGCAGTATTTT.

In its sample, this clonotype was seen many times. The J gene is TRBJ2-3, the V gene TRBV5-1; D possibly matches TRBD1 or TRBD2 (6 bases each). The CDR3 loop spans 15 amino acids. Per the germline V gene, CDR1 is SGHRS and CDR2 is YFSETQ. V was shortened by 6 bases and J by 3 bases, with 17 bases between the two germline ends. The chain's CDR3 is CASMIGGGRTDTQYF. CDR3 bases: TGCGCCAGCATGATCGGAGGGGGGAGAACAGATACGCAGTATTTT. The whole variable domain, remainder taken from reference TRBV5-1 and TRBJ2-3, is KAGVTQTPRYLIKTRGQQVTLSCSPISGHRSVSWYQQTPGQGLQFLFEYFSETQRNKGNFPGRFSGRQFSNSRSEMNVSTLELGDSALYLCASMIGGGRTDTQYFGPGTRLTVL.

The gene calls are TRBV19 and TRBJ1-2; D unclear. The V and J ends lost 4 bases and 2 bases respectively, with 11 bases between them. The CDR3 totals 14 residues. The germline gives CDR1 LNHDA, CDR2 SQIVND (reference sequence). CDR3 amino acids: CASSKAGRNYGYTF. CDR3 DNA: TGTGCCAGTAGTAAAGCGGGCAGAAACTATGGCTACACCTTC.

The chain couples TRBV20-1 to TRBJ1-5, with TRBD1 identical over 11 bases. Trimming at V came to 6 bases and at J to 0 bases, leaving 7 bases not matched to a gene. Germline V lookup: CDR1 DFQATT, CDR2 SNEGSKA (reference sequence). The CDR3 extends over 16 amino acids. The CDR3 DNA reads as TGCAGTGCCATCGGACAGGGGGCGGGTAGCAATCAGCCCCAGCATTTT. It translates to CSAIGQGAGSNQPQHF.

The CDR3 coding sequence is TGCAGTGCTAGGCGCCCGGGGGGCGCCTCACCCCTCCACTTT. Protein: CSARRPGGASPLHF. This chain joins TRBV20-1 and TRBJ1-6; D possibly corresponds to TRBD1 (6 bases). CDR3 length: 14 amino acids. V lost 3 bases and J 10 bases, leaving 16 bases between the germline ends. Germline V gene lookup returns CDR1 DFQATT and CDR2 SNEGSKA (reference sequence).

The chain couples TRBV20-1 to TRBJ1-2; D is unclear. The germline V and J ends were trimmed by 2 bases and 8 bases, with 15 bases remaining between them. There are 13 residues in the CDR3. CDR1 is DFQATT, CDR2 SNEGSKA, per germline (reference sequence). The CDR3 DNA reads TGCAGTGCTAGAACCGATTACCTCGGGGGCTACACCTTC. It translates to CSARTDYLGGYTF.

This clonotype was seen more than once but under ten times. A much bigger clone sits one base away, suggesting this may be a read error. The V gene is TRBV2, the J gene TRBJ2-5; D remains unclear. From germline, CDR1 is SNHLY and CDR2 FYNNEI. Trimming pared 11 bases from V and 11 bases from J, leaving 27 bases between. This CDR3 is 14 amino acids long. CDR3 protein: CAGTGRLIGYEQYF. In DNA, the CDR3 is TGTGCCGGCACCGGACGGCTCATAGGGTATGAGCAGTACTTC.

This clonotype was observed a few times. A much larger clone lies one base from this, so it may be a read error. In nucleotides, the CDR3 is TGCAGTGCTACATCGGGTAGCAGGGGGGCCGGATACAATGAGCAGTTCTTC. It codes for CSATSGSRGAGYNEQFF. The V gene is TRBV20-1, the J gene TRBJ2-1; D perhaps matches TRBD1 (7 bases). Germline loops: CDR1 DFQATT, CDR2 SNEGSKA (reference sequence). V gave up 4 bases and J gave up 4 bases, with 23 bases separating them. The CDR3 sequence is 17 residues long.

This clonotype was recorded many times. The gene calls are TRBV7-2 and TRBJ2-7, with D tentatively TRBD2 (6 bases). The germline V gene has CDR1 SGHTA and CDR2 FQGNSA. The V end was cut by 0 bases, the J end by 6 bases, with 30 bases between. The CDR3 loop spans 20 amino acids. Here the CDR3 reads CASSLADPGSRKGRAGEQYF. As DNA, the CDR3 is TGTGCCAGCAGCTTAGCTGACCCAGGGTCCCGCAAAGGTCGAGCGGGCGAGCAGTACTTC.

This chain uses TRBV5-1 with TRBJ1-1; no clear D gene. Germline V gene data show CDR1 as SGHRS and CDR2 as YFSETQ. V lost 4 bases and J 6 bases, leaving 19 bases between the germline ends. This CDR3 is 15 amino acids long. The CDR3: CASSTTVREKPEAFF. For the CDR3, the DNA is TGCGCCAGCAGCACTACTGTAAGGGAAAAGCCTGAAGCTTTCTTT.

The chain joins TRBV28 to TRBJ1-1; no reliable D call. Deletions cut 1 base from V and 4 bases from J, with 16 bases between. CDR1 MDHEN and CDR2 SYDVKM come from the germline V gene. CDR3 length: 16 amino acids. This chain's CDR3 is CASSLFPAGKGTEAFF. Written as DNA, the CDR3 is TGTGCCAGCAGTTTATTCCCAGCCGGGAAGGGCACTGAAGCTTTCTTT.

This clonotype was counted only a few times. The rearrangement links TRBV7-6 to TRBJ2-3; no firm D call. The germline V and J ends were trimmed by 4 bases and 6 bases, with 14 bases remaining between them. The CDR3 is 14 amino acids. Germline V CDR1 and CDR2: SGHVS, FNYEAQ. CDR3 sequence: CASSSMTTGDTQYF. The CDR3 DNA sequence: TGTGCCAGCAGCTCCATGACGACCGGGGATACGCAGTATTTT.

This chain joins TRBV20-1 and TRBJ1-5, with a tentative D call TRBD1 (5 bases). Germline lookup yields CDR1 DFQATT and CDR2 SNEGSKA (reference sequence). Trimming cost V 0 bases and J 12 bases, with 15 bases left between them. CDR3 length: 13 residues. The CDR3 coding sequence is TGCAGTGCTAGAGATAACAATCGGGACGACCAGCATTTT. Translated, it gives CSARDNNRDDQHF.

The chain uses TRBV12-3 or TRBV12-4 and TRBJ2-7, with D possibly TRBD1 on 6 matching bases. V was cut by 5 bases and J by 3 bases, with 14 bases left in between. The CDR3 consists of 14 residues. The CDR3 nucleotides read TGTGCCAGCAGTGGGAACAGGGACCGCTACGAGCAGTACGTC. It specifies CASSGNRDRYEQYV.

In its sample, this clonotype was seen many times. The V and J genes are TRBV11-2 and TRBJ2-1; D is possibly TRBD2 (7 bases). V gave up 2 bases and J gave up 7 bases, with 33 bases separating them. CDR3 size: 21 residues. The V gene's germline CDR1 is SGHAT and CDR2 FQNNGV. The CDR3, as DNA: TGTGCCAGCAGCTTAAGGCCCCGGAGAAGGGGGGGGCCTGTAGGGAGTAATGAGCAGTTCTTC. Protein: CASSLRPRRRGGPVGSNEQFF.

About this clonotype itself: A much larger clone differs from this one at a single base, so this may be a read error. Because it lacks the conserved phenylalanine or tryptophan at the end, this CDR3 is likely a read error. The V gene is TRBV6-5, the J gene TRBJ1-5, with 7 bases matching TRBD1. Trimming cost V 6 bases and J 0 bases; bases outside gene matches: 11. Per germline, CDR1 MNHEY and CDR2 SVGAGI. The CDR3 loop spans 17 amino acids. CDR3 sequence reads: CASSPQGPRVSNQPQHV. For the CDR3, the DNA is TGTGCCAGCAGCCCACAGGGGCCGAGGGTTAGCAATCAGCCCCAGCATGTT.

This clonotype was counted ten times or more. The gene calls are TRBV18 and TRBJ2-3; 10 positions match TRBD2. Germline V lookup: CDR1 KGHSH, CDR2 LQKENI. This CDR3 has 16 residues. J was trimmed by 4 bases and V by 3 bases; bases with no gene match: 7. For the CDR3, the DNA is TGTGCCAGCTCACCCCCCAGCGGGGGGGCCTCAGATACGCAGTATTTT. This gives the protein CASSPPSGGASDTQYF.

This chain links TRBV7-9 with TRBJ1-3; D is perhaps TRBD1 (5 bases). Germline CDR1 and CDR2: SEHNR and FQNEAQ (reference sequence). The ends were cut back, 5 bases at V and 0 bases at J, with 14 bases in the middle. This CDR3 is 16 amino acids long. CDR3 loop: CASSQRGTHSGNTIYF. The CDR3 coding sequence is TGTGCCAGCAGCCAGCGCGGGACGCACTCTGGAAACACCATATATTTT.

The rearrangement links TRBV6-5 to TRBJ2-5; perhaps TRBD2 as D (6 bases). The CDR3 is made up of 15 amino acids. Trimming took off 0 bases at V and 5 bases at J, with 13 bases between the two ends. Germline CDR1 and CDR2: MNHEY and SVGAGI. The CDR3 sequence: CASSYSEGTRETQYF. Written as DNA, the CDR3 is TGTGCCAGCAGTTACTCGGAGGGGACGCGGGAGACCCAGTACTTC.

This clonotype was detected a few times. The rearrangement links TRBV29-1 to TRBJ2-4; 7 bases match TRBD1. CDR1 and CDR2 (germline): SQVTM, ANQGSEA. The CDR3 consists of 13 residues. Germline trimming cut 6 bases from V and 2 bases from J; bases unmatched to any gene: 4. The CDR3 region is CSVRGPTKNIQYF. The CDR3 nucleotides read TGCAGCGTAAGGGGGCCGACCAAAAACATTCAGTACTTC. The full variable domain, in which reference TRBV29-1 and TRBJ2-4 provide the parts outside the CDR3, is SAVISQKPSRDICQRGTSLTIQCQVDSQVTMMFWYRQQPGQSLTLIATANQGSEATYESGFVIDKFPISRPNLTFSTLTVSNMSPEDSSIYLCSVRGPTKNIQYFGAGTRLSVL.

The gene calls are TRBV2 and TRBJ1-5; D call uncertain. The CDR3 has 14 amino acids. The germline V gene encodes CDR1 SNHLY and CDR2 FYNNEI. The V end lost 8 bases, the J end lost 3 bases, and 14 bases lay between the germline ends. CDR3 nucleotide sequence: TGTGCCAGCTCAGTAGGGTTGAACAATCAGCCCCAGCATTTT. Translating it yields CASSVGLNNQPQHF.

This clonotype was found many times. CDR3 coding DNA: TGTGCCAGCAGCAGAGAAGTGGATGGCTACACCTTC. Translating gives CASSREVDGYTF. The chain carries TRBV7-9 and TRBJ1-2; no clear D. In germline, CDR1 is SEHNR, CDR2 FQNEAQ (reference sequence). Trimming pared 5 bases from V and 6 bases from J, leaving 10 bases between. The CDR3 runs to 12 residues.

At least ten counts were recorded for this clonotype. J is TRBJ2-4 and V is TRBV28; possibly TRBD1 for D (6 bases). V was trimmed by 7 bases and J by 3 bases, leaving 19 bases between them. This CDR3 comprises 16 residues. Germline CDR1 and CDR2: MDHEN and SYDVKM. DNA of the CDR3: TGTGCCAGCATCCCCAAGGTAGACAGGTACAAAAACATTCAGTACTTC. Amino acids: CASIPKVDRYKNIQYF.

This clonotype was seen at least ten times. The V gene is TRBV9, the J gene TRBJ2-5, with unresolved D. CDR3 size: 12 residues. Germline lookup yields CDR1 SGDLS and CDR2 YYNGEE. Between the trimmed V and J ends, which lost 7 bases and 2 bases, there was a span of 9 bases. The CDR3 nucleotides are TGTGCCAGCGAAGGAGAACAAGAGACCCAGTACTTC. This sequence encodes CASEGEQETQYF. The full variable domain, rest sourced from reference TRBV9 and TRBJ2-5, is DSGVTQTPKHLITATGQRVTLRCSPRSGDLSVYWYQQSLDQGLQFLIQYYNGEERAKGNILERFSAQQFPDLHSELNLSSLELGDSALYFCASEGEQETQYFGPGTRLLVL.

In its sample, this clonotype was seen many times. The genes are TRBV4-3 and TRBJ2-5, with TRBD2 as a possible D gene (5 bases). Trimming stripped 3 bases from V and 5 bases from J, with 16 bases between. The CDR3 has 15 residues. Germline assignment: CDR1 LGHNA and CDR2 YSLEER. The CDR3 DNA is TGCGCCAGCAGCCAGACTTTTGCGGGTCGCGAGACCCAGTACTTC. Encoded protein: CASSQTFAGRETQYF.

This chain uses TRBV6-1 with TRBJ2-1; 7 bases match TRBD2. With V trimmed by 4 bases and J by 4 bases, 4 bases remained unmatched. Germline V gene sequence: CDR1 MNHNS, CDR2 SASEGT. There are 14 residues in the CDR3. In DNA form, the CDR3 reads TGTGCCAGCAGTGTGTCTAGCGGATACAATGAGCAGTTCTTC. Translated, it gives CASSVSSGYNEQFF.